This T cell receptor (beta chain) was sequenced during a study of CD8 T cells in ankylosing spondylitis. Study-wide results and caveats: Within matched ankylosing spondylitis synovial fluid, disease-linked clones were reportedly significantly enriched. A CD8+ phenotype characterized the disease-linked clones, which were relatively rare in peripheral blood. Existing reports had already noted some motif variants in reactive arthritis synovial fluid and blood.

One entry per CDR3 protein results from TCRdb running MiXCR on the 5' RACE reads. The table records roughly 150,000 distinct CDR3 sequences, about 32% of them present only once. A word on this clonotype: The antigen is unknown.

The CDR3 sequence is 14 residues long. Per germline, CDR1 LNHNV and CDR2 YYDKDF (reference sequence). Trimming shortened V by 1 base and J by 4 bases, and 9 bases separated the two germline ends. The sequence derives from a male donor with ankylosing spondylitis. The sample consisted of synovial fluid, either unsorted or a sorted T cell fraction (not recorded which). The chain carries TRBV15 and TRBJ2-3, with a weak D call TRBD1 (6 bases). The CDR3 DNA reads as TGTGCCACCAGCAGAGGACAGGAGCCAGATACGCAGTATTTT. Its protein product is CATSRGQEPDTQYF.